This T cell receptor beta chain derives from a study of blood T cell repertoires in COVID-19. In the original processing: Nucleated cell number was recorded as an estimate derived from reference gene primer amplification. The table came from immunoSEQ multiplex PCR; TCRdb's copy has only in-frame clones and leaves some out. V, J and clone size reflect that table, while D and trimming were determined from the DNA. Of fewer than 80,000 clones detected, 85% to 90% appear once; the ten largest clones hold roughly a fifth. The CDR3 sequence is 18 residues long. From germline, CDR1 is SGHAT and CDR2 FQNNGV. Trimming removed 5 bases at V and 1 base at J, with 24 bases between.

This sequence was found in a human donor in a cohort sampled during active COVID-19. The sequenced material came from peripheral blood. The V gene is TRBV11-2, the J gene TRBJ2-7; D call uncertain. The CDR3, as DNA: TGTGCCAGCAGCCATAATCGAGACCGGGTCCAACGTTCCTACGAGCAGTACTTC. Translating it yields CASSHNRDRVQRSYEQYF.